The clone carrying this T cell receptor beta chain appeared many times. The antigen is undetermined. The CDR3 runs 14 residues. CDR1 LNHNV and CDR2 YYDKDF come from the germline V gene (reference sequence). Trimming removed 0 bases from V and 5 bases from J, with 10 bases in between. Using RNA template, CDR3s of TCR alpha and beta were amplified with iRepertoire arm-PCR. One-step reverse transcription and amplification started from around 100-400 ng of tissue mRNA or PBMC total RNA. TCRdb used MiXCR to reprocess the multiplex PCR reads, holding one entry per CDR3 protein. The sample includes roughly 350,000 distinct CDR3 sequences, about 40% seen only once; the top ten take around 12%. The data belong to a study of glioma-infiltrating T cells. Study-wide results and limits: Very few CDR3 sequences were shared between tissue and blood. Patients with low tissue-blood divergence carried a signature set of shared blood CDR3 motifs.

The rearrangement joins TRBV15 to TRBJ2-5; D remains ambiguous. The sequenced material came from glioma tissue, nonneoplastic brain tissue, or PBMCs (not recorded which). This clonotype originated in a human donor with low-grade glioma or glioblastoma, undergoing nonglioma brain surgery, or in good health (not recorded which). CDR3 nucleotide sequence: TGTGCCACCAGCAGAGATCGGCAGGTGGAGACCCAGTACTTC. The encoded protein is CATSRDRQVETQYF.